This entry lists 26 T cell receptor beta chains sequenced from one sample in a study of blood T cell repertoires in COVID-19. The method was immunoSEQ multiplex PCR; TCRdb's version includes in-frame clones alone and lacks a portion of them. The sample carries hundreds of thousands of clones, 75% to 90% recorded once. Sequencing was done on a sample of peripheral blood. The receptor set was obtained from a woman aged 55-70 years with COVID-19, enrolled during active disease.

This clone was picked up one time. This chain joins TRBV3-1 (or the pseudogene TRBV3-2) and TRBJ2-7; the match to TRBD2 covers 9 bases. The V gene's germline CDR1 is LGHDT and CDR2 YNNKEL (reference sequence). The CDR3 length is 19 residues. V gave up 3 bases and J gave up 2 bases; unmatched junction bases: 17. The CDR3 here is CASSHPPGLSGGLTYEQYF. CDR3 nucleotides: TGTGCCAGCAGCCACCCCCCTGGGTTGAGCGGGGGGTTAACCTACGAGCAGTACTTC.

This clone appeared once. V usage is TRBV29-1 and J usage is TRBJ2-3, with 8 bases matching TRBD1. The germline gives CDR1 SQVTM, CDR2 ANQGSEA. V shed 4 bases, J shed 0 bases, and the junction held 6 bases outside the gene matches. This CDR3 region has 15 residues. The CDR3 region has the DNA TGCAGCGTTGTGCGACAGGGGAGAAGCACAGATACGCAGTATTTT. This sequence encodes CSVVRQGRSTDTQYF.

V is TRBV7-7 and J is TRBJ2-7; TRBD2 agrees at 7 bases. Trimming took 5 bases from V and 3 from J; bases not matched to a gene: 10. The CDR3 sequence is 15 residues long. The germline V gene has CDR1 SSHAT and CDR2 FNYEAQ (reference sequence). CDR3 protein: CASSPSSGTNYEQYF. DNA for the CDR3: TGTGCCAGCAGCCCCAGCTCCGGGACTAACTACGAGCAGTACTTC.

The chain links TRBV4-1 to TRBJ2-4; 12 bases fit TRBD2. Germline CDR1 is MGHRA and CDR2 is YSYEKL. The CDR3 is made up of 15 amino acids. The trim removed 1 base at V and 15 bases at J, leaving 10 bases unmatched. The CDR3 coding sequence is TGCGCCAGCAGCCAAGGAATAACTAGCGGGGGGATCAGGTACTTC. This encodes CASSQGITSGGIRYF.

The V call is TRBV7-2, the J call TRBJ1-2; D not certain. The germline CDR1 and CDR2 sequences are SGHTA and FQGNSA. V was clipped by 3 bases and J by 3 bases, with 11 bases between them. This CDR3 comprises 14 residues. Written as DNA, the CDR3 is TGTGCCAGCAGCTTGGCCCGTCCCCACTATGGCTACACCTTC. It codes for CASSLARPHYGYTF. Together with reference TRBV7-2 and TRBJ1-2, the CDR3 gives the full variable domain: GAGVSQSPSNKVTEKGKDVELRCDPISGHTALYWYRQSLGQGLEFLIYFQGNSAPDKSGLPSDRFSAERTGGSVSTLTIQRTQQEDSAVYLCASSLARPHYGYTFGSGTRLTVV.

V usage is TRBV3-1 (or the pseudogene TRBV3-2) and J usage is TRBJ2-1; 7 nucleotides align to TRBD2. V gave up 0 bases and J gave up 3 bases; unmatched junction bases: 5. The germline CDR1 and CDR2 sequences are LGHDT and YNNKEL (reference sequence). The CDR3 length is 16 residues. CDR3 protein: CASSQDNRGDYNEQFF. In DNA, the CDR3 is TGTGCCAGCAGCCAAGATAACCGGGGGGACTACAATGAGCAGTTCTTC.

This rearrangement joins TRBV29-1 to TRBJ2-7, with 8 bases identical to TRBD1. Trimming cost V 4 bases and J 6 bases; bases outside gene matches: 20. The CDR3 length is 17 residues. Germline CDR1 SQVTM, CDR2 ANQGSEA. CDR3 amino acids: CSVAPITPGQAPFEQYF. CDR3 nucleotides: TGCAGCGTTGCGCCCATAACCCCGGGACAGGCCCCCTTCGAGCAGTACTTC.

The chain uses TRBV23-1 and TRBJ2-7; D may be TRBD2 (6 bases). TRBV23-1 is an ORF, with its function uncertain. This CDR3 contains 16 residues. Trimming took off 7 bases at V and 9 bases at J, with 28 bases between the two ends. This chain's CDR3 is CASKQAQTEQKGGQYF. The CDR3 DNA is TGCGCCAGCAAACAAGCGCAAACTGAGCAGAAGGGAGGGCAGTACTTC.

This clone was recorded a few times. The rearrangement joins TRBV10-2 to TRBJ2-7; D is unclear. V gave up 10 bases and J gave up 2 bases, with 9 bases separating them. The CDR3 extends over 11 amino acids. Per the germline V gene, CDR1 is WSHSY and CDR2 is SAAADI. In nucleotides, the CDR3 is TGCGCCACCCAGGTAACCTACGAGCAGTACTTC. Protein: CATQVTYEQYF.

The rearrangement joins TRBV7-2 to TRBJ2-1, with 10 positions matching TRBD2. The germline V gene has CDR1 SGHTA and CDR2 FQGNSA. V was pared by 5 bases and J by 0 bases, with 4 bases of the junction left unmatched. CDR3 length: 16 amino acids. The CDR3 sequence is CASSAPSGGSYNEQFF. CDR3 nucleotides: TGTGCCAGCAGCGCTCCTAGCGGGGGCTCCTACAATGAGCAGTTCTTC. Complete variable domain (other parts from reference TRBV7-2 and TRBJ2-1): GAGVSQSPSNKVTEKGKDVELRCDPISGHTALYWYRQSLGQGLEFLIYFQGNSAPDKSGLPSDRFSAERTGGSVSTLTIQRTQQEDSAVYLCASSAPSGGSYNEQFFGPGTRLTVL.

This clone was detected only once. This chain connects TRBV5-1 to TRBJ1-4, with 8 positions matching TRBD1. The CDR3 contains 17 residues. Germline CDR1 is SGHRS and CDR2 is YFSETQ. The junction had 13 bases not matched to a gene; V was cut back by 4 bases and J by 5 bases. The CDR3 here is CASSTTGDTGGNEKLFF. In nucleotides, the CDR3 is TGCGCCAGCAGCACGACAGGGGATACAGGGGGGAATGAAAAACTGTTTTTT.

The chain recombines TRBV3-1 (or the pseudogene TRBV3-2) with TRBJ1-1; the match to TRBD1 covers 7 bases. Germline lookup yields CDR1 LGHDT and CDR2 YNNKEL (reference sequence). V shed 1 base, J shed 1 base, and the junction held 9 bases outside the gene matches. This CDR3 region has 17 residues. The CDR3 loop reads CASSQGGRGVWNTEAFF. The CDR3 DNA follows: TGTGCCAGCAGCCAAGGGGGCAGGGGGGTTTGGAACACTGAAGCTTTCTTT.

J is TRBJ1-4 and V is TRBV27; 8 bases line up with TRBD1. The germline V gene encodes CDR1 MNHEY and CDR2 SMNVEV (reference sequence). The CDR3 runs to 15 residues. J lost 6 bases, V lost 5 bases, and 8 bases had no gene match. The CDR3 nucleotides are TGTGCCAGCAGTACCCGACAGGGGCGGGATGAAAAACTGTTTTTT. This codes for CASSTRQGRDEKLFF.

This chain uses TRBV27 with TRBJ2-3; TRBD1 is a possible D gene (5 bases). The V end was cut by 5 bases, the J end by 4 bases, with 16 bases between. The CDR3 totals 15 residues. CDR1 is MNHEY and CDR2 is SMNVEV in the germline V gene (reference sequence). The CDR3 region is CASSPRTREADTQYF. The CDR3 DNA is TGTGCCAGCAGTCCAAGGACACGAGAAGCAGATACGCAGTATTTT.

The chain carries TRBV5-1 and TRBJ2-3, with 10 bases fitting TRBD1. This CDR3 is 14 amino acids long. Germline-derived CDR1 and CDR2 are SGHRS and YFSETQ. Trimming removed 4 bases from V and 5 bases from J; junction bases left unmatched: 4. The CDR3 bases are TGCGCCAGCAGCGTGGGACAGGGGTTAGATACGCAGTATTTT. Translation gives CASSVGQGLDTQYF.

The gene calls are TRBV3-1 (or the pseudogene TRBV3-2) and TRBJ1-2; 7 bases are shared with TRBD1. Germline V gene data show CDR1 as LGHDT and CDR2 as YNNKEL (reference sequence). J was trimmed by 3 bases and V by 1 base; bases with no gene match: 11. CDR3 size: 17 residues. The CDR3 sequence is CASSQVFGTADDYGYTF. In nucleotides, the CDR3 is TGTGCCAGCAGCCAAGTTTTCGGGACAGCAGATGACTATGGCTACACCTTC.

The chain links TRBV4-3 to TRBJ2-5, with D hard to call. Germline values: CDR1 LGHNA, CDR2 YSLEER. V lost 4 bases to trimming and J lost 2 bases, with 11 bases between them. The CDR3 is 14 residues long. CDR3 bases: TGCGCCAGCAGCCCCGGTCCAGCGCAAGAGACCCAGTACTTC. Translated, it gives CASSPGPAQETQYF.

This clone occurred once. V and J are TRBV12-2 and TRBJ2-2; TRBD1 is the table's D call, not checked against the DNA. TRBV12-2 is a pseudogene. This CDR3 is 19 amino acids long. The CDR3 protein is CASRTGTGGLSPNTGELFF. The DNA for the CDR3 is TGTGCAAGTCGCACCGGGACAGGAGGCCTGAGTCCGAACACCGGGGAGCTGTTTTTT.

The chain has TRBV6-5 and TRBJ1-1; D may be TRBD1 (5 bases). CDR1 and CDR2 from the germline V gene are MNHEY and SVGAGI. The CDR3 is made up of 14 amino acids. The V and J ends lost 6 bases and 4 bases respectively, with 15 bases between them. The CDR3 loop reads CASSQMQGGTEAFF. CDR3 DNA sequence: TGTGCCAGCAGCCAAATGCAGGGTGGCACTGAAGCTTTCTTT.

This sequence joins TRBV3-1 (or the pseudogene TRBV3-2) and TRBJ2-1; the D gene is possibly TRBD1 (7 bases). Trimming cost V 4 bases and J 15 bases, with 16 bases left between them. Germline V gives CDR1 LGHDT, CDR2 YNNKEL (reference sequence). The CDR3 covers 12 residues. For the CDR3, the DNA is TGTGCCAGCAGCCCAGGGGGGCTGAGGTGGTTCTTC. Residues: CASSPGGLRWFF.

The chain carries TRBV24-1 and TRBJ2-1, with D unresolved. CDR1 is KGHDR and CDR2 is SFDVKD in the germline V gene. This CDR3 has 12 residues. Trimming removed 3 bases at V and 6 bases at J, with 5 bases between. The DNA of the CDR3 is TGTGCCACCAGTGATCCGAGCAATGAGCAGTTCTTC. Residues: CATSDPSNEQFF.

The table lists this clone with a few counts. The rearrangement uses TRBV4-1 and TRBJ1-2; no firm D call. Trimming cost V 0 bases and J 4 bases, with 3 bases left between them. Germline CDR1 reads MGHRA; CDR2 reads YSYEKL. The CDR3 spans 12 residues. The CDR3 bases are TGCGCCAGCAGCCAAGACAGCTATGGCTACACCTTC. Protein sequence: CASSQDSYGYTF.

The genes are TRBV23-1 and TRBJ2-3; 9 bases line up with TRBD1. TRBV23-1 is recorded as an ORF, its role being uncertain. The junction had 22 bases not matched to a gene; V was cut back by 1 base and J by 5 bases. This CDR3 contains 21 residues. As DNA, the CDR3 is TGCGCCAGCAGTCAATTATGTGGGGACAGGGTGGCGGGGCGGAAAGGAGATACGCAGTATTTT. This codes for CASSQLCGDRVAGRKGDTQYF.

V usage is TRBV12-3 or TRBV12-4 and J usage is TRBJ2-5; tentatively, D is TRBD2 (6 bases). The V gene lost 3 bases and the J gene lost 5 bases, with 10 bases spanning the gap. This CDR3 comprises 13 residues. The CDR3 protein is CASSFGGWETQYF. The CDR3 DNA follows: TGTGCCAGCAGTTTCGGGGGTTGGGAGACCCAGTACTTC.

CDR3 residues: CARSLYLAGGHYNEQFF. Written as DNA, the CDR3 is TGTGCCAGAAGCTTATATCTAGCGGGGGGCCATTACAATGAGCAGTTCTTC. The chain employs TRBV7-5 and TRBJ2-1; TRBD2 reflects the table's D call only, with no check against the DNA. TRBV7-5 constitutes a pseudogene. This CDR3 has 17 residues.

In its sample, this clone was seen once. This chain joins TRBV2 and TRBJ1-2; no definite D call. Trimming took off 4 bases at V and 3 bases at J, with 9 bases between the two ends. The CDR3 has 13 amino acids. Germline V CDR1 and CDR2: SNHLY, FYNNEI. CDR3 nucleotide sequence: TGTGCCAGCAGTGTCGTGGCAGACTATGGCTACACCTTC. It specifies CASSVVADYGYTF.